This entry concerns a single TCR beta chain. Antigen unknown. This specimen belongs to a study of T cells in Graves' hyperthyroidism and ophthalmopathy. Study results and limitations: Ophthalmopathy cases were set apart from stable hyperthyroidism by a 13 V-J model.

Using RNA transcripts as the source, TCR beta CDR3 regions were amplified. TCR CDR3 underwent first-round RT-PCR with the HTBI primer set. TCRdb passed the multiplex PCR reads through MiXCR, listing each CDR3 protein once. This repertoire shows hundreds of thousands of distinct CDR3 sequences, 16% found once; its top ten account for around 3.5%. This TCR derives from a woman aged 40 to 55 with Graves' ophthalmopathy. The sequencing input was blood.

The CDR3 is CSGGTGLETQYF. The CDR3, as DNA: TGCAGTGGAGGGACAGGCTTAGAGACCCAGTACTTC. The V call is TRBV20-1, the J call TRBJ2-5; 8 nucleotides align to TRBD1. This CDR3 comprises 12 residues. The germline V gene encodes CDR1 DFQATT and CDR2 SNEGSKA (reference sequence). Losses at the gene ends were 7 bases for V and 4 bases for J; bases not matched to a gene: 5.